The 27 T cell receptor beta chains given below trace back to one sample, sequenced in a study of cytomegalovirus exposure and HLA in healthy donors. PCR employed 60 Vbeta and 13 Jbeta primers. TCRdb keeps only in-frame clones here, not all; method: immunoSEQ multiplex PCR. The sample holds more than 150,000 clones; about 90% are singletons and the top ten take more than 0.2%. Input material: PBMCs. The receptors shown here come from a girl under three years old in good health and CMV-seronegative.

The rearrangement joins TRBV11-2 to TRBJ1-4; D is undetermined. V lost 1 base, J lost 7 bases, and 10 bases lay in between. Germline V CDR1 and CDR2: SGHAT, FQNNGV. The CDR3 covers 14 residues. For the CDR3, the DNA is TGTGCCAGCAGCTTAGGGGAGTTGGGTGAAAAACTGTTTTTT. This codes for CASSLGELGEKLFF. Full variable domain (missing parts from reference TRBV11-2 and TRBJ1-4): EAGVAQSPRYKIIEKRQSVAFWCNPISGHATLYWYQQILGQGPKLLIQFQNNGVVDDSQLPKDRFSAERLKGVDSTLKIQPAKLEDSAVYLCASSLGELGEKLFFGSGTQLSVL.

The CDR3 spells CASSVEGRTNEQFF. In DNA, the CDR3 is TGTGCCAGCAGCGTAGAGGGGCGGACCAATGAGCAGTTCTTC. The V gene is TRBV9, the J gene TRBJ2-1; TRBD1 might be the D (5 bases). CDR1 SGDLS and CDR2 YYNGEE come from the germline V gene. There are 14 residues in the CDR3. V was pared by 0 bases and J by 6 bases, with 10 bases between.

The chain couples TRBV14 to TRBJ2-3; D ambiguous. The germline gives CDR1 SGHDN, CDR2 FVKESK. The CDR3 sequence is 16 residues long. Between the trimmed V and J ends, which lost 3 bases and 2 bases, there was a span of 15 bases. CDR3 protein: CASSHRRSWYTDTQYF. The CDR3 DNA reads TGTGCCAGCAGCCATCGCCGGAGTTGGTACACAGATACGCAGTATTTT.

This chain connects TRBV4-1 to TRBJ2-7, with a weak D call TRBD1 (6 bases). CDR1 and CDR2 (germline): MGHRA, YSYEKL. The V and J ends lost 2 bases and 2 bases respectively, with 16 bases between them. The CDR3 is 16 amino acids. CDR3 protein: CASSQRQAGDTYEQYF. The CDR3 bases are TGCGCCAGCAGCCAAAGGCAGGCAGGGGATACCTACGAGCAGTACTTC.

This clone has only a few counts. This chain connects TRBV7-2 to TRBJ1-2; 7 bases match TRBD1. J lost 0 bases, V lost 5 bases, and 9 bases had no gene match. Per germline, CDR1 SGHTA and CDR2 FQGNSA. The CDR3 is made up of 16 amino acids. CDR3 amino acids: CASSRQGSPSNYGYTF. CDR3 in DNA: TGTGCCAGCAGCCGACAGGGCTCCCCTTCTAACTATGGCTACACCTTC. The full variable domain, rest sourced from reference TRBV7-2 and TRBJ1-2, is GAGVSQSPSNKVTEKGKDVELRCDPISGHTALYWYRQSLGQGLEFLIYFQGNSAPDKSGLPSDRFSAERTGGSVSTLTIQRTQQEDSAVYLCASSRQGSPSNYGYTFGSGTRLTVV.

The gene calls are TRBV11-2 and TRBJ2-1, with TRBD2 matching 10 bases. The CDR3 spans 16 residues. With V trimmed by 3 bases and J by 4 bases, 6 bases remained unmatched. CDR1 and CDR2 (germline): SGHAT, FQNNGV. Written as DNA, the CDR3 is TGTGCCAGCAGCTTGCGTAGCGGGGGGTCTTACAATGAGCAGTTCTTC. It specifies CASSLRSGGSYNEQFF.

V gene TRBV15 combines with J gene TRBJ2-3; 11 nucleotides agree with TRBD2. The trim removed 0 bases at V and 3 bases at J, leaving 5 bases unmatched. CDR3 size: 17 residues. Germline V lookup: CDR1 LNHNV, CDR2 YYDKDF (reference sequence). The CDR3 DNA is TGTGCCACCAGCAGAGATCGCCTAGCGGGAGGAACAGATACGCAGTATTTT. This encodes CATSRDRLAGGTDTQYF.

This chain links TRBV20-1 with TRBJ2-5, with D hard to call. Germline V gene sequence: CDR1 DFQATT, CDR2 SNEGSKA (reference sequence). The CDR3 covers 11 residues. Between the trimmed V and J ends, which lost 3 bases and 3 bases, there was a span of 5 bases. As DNA, the CDR3 is TGCAGTGCTAGGACAAAAGAGACCCAGTACTTC. As protein: CSARTKETQYF.

Turning to this clone: An end of the junction does not agree with germline; a read error may underlie this. The rearrangement joins TRBV2 to TRBJ2-3, with unresolved D. Per germline, CDR1 SNHLY and CDR2 FYNNEI. The CDR3 loop spans 15 amino acids. The CDR3 DNA follows: TGTGCCAGCAGCGAAGGAGTCCTTGGCACAGATACGCAGTATTTT. It specifies CASSEGVLGTDTQYF.

This clone was counted a few times. The CDR3 DNA sequence: TGTGCCAGCAGCGCAACAGGGTCCGAGCAGTACTTC. The encoded protein is CASSATGSEQYF. The chain recombines TRBV9 with TRBJ2-7; possibly TRBD1 for D (6 bases). The V and J ends lost 3 bases and 6 bases respectively, with 10 bases between them. The CDR3 has 12 amino acids. Germline assignment: CDR1 SGDLS and CDR2 YYNGEE. The whole variable domain, filled in from reference TRBV9 and TRBJ2-7, reads DSGVTQTPKHLITATGQRVTLRCSPRSGDLSVYWYQQSLDQGLQFLIQYYNGEERAKGNILERFSAQQFPDLHSELNLSSLELGDSALYFCASSATGSEQYFGPGTRLTVT.

J is TRBJ2-2 and V is TRBV11-2; tentative D call: TRBD1 (5 bases). The germline V gene has CDR1 SGHAT and CDR2 FQNNGV. The CDR3 loop spans 16 amino acids. With 2 bases removed from V and 4 bases from J, the gap between germline ends came to 14 bases. This chain's CDR3 is CASSLFQGHFTGELFF. CDR3 coding DNA: TGTGCCAGCAGCTTATTCCAGGGCCACTTCACCGGGGAGCTGTTTTTT.

The chain couples TRBV4-3 to TRBJ2-1; 12 nucleotides match TRBD2. The germline V gene has CDR1 LGHNA and CDR2 YSLEER. V shed 3 bases and J 1 base; nucleotides not matched to a gene: 4. This CDR3 comprises 17 residues. CDR3 amino acids: CASSHPGLAGSYNEQFF. CDR3 sequence (DNA): TGCGCCAGCAGCCACCCGGGACTAGCGGGTTCCTACAATGAGCAGTTCTTC.

The chain couples TRBV23-1 to TRBJ2-3, with D possibly TRBD1 on 6 matching bases. TRBV23-1 is treated as an ORF (open reading frame) with a function not yet certain. The V end was cut by 4 bases, the J end by 1 base, with 15 bases between. This CDR3 region has 16 residues. CDR3 residues: CASSPLNRVGTDTQYF. In nucleotides, the CDR3 is TGCGCCAGCAGTCCACTGAACAGGGTGGGCACAGATACGCAGTATTTT.

A note on this clone: This CDR3 is also generated by other DNA sequences in the sample. The rearrangement links TRBV4-2 to TRBJ2-1; no clear D. Germline lookup yields CDR1 LGHNA and CDR2 YNFKEQ. This CDR3 has 13 residues. Trimming pared 0 bases from V and 8 bases from J, leaving 8 bases between. The CDR3 loop reads CASSQDVRYEQFF. The DNA for the CDR3 is TGTGCCAGCAGCCAAGACGTGCGGTATGAGCAGTTCTTC.

CDR3 in DNA: TGTGCCAGCAGTCTGCGGGGACAGGGGCGCACCGGGGAGCTGTTTTTT. Protein product: CASSLRGQGRTGELFF. V gene TRBV5-6 combines with J gene TRBJ2-2; 10 nucleotides align to TRBD1. Germline assignment: CDR1 SGHDT and CDR2 YYEEEE. This CDR3 has 16 residues. V shed 5 bases, J shed 4 bases, and the junction held 8 bases outside the gene matches.

The V and J genes are TRBV5-4 and TRBJ2-3, with D unclear. V shed 0 bases and J shed 4 bases, with 12 bases lying between them. This CDR3 is 15 amino acids long. The V gene's germline CDR1 is SGHNT and CDR2 YYREEE (reference sequence). CDR3 in amino acids: CASSLAGEAADTQYF. The CDR3 bases are TGTGCCAGCAGCTTGGCCGGCGAGGCGGCAGATACGCAGTATTTT.

CDR3 region: CASSFRGGLNTGELFF. The CDR3 nucleotides read TGTGCCAGTAGTTTCCGGGGTGGACTGAACACCGGGGAGCTGTTTTTT. The rearrangement links TRBV19 to TRBJ2-2; a weak D match, TRBD2 (5 bases). Germline CDR1 and CDR2: LNHDA and SQIVND (reference sequence). V dropped 5 bases and J dropped 1 base, with 14 bases sitting between them. The CDR3 covers 16 residues. Full variable domain (rest looked up from reference TRBV19 and TRBJ2-2): DGGITQSPKYLFRKEGQNVTLSCEQNLNHDAMYWYRQDPGQGLRLIYYSQIVNDFQKGDIAEGYSVSREKKESFPLTVTSAQKNPTAFYLCASSFRGGLNTGELFFGEGSRLTVL.

The J gene is TRBJ2-7, the V gene TRBV7-9, with TRBD2 matching over 11 bases. Losses at the gene ends were 2 bases for V and 6 bases for J; bases not matched to a gene: 18. Germline values: CDR1 SEHNR, CDR2 FQNEAQ (reference sequence). The CDR3 consists of 19 residues. This CDR3 reads CASSLSLVAGGRGRGEQYF. The CDR3 DNA sequence: TGTGCCAGCAGCTTAAGTTTGGTAGCGGGAGGGCGTGGACGAGGCGAGCAGTACTTC.

This clone was found a few times. The genes are TRBV19 and TRBJ2-7; TRBD1 aligns across 8 bases. This CDR3 region has 14 residues. From germline, CDR1 is LNHDA and CDR2 SQIVND (reference sequence). The V and J ends lost 2 bases and 2 bases, in that order; junction bases with no gene match: 2. The CDR3 DNA sequence: TGTGCCAGTAGTATAACAGGGGGGACCTACGAGCAGTACTTC. This translates into CASSITGGTYEQYF.

Only one count was recorded for this clone. Different DNA sequences within this sample yield the same CDR3. The chain has TRBV6-5 and TRBJ1-1; possible D gene TRBD1, 5 bases. Trimming shortened V by 2 bases and J by 4 bases, and 8 bases separated the two germline ends. The CDR3 is made up of 13 amino acids. Germline CDR1 is MNHEY and CDR2 is SVGAGI. Here the CDR3 reads CASSYGQGTEAFF. For the CDR3, the DNA is TGTGCCAGCAGTTACGGTCAGGGCACTGAAGCTTTCTTT.

This clone came up a few times. J is TRBJ1-3 and V is TRBV5-1; D is unclear. The V end lost 4 bases, the J end lost 0 bases, and 11 bases lay between the germline ends. The CDR3 runs 15 residues. Germline loops: CDR1 SGHRS, CDR2 YFSETQ. The CDR3 bases are TGCGCCAGCAGCCTTACTATTTTCTCTGGAAACACCATATATTTT. This gives the protein CASSLTIFSGNTIYF. Variable domain in full (rest from reference TRBV5-1 and TRBJ1-3): KAGVTQTPRYLIKTRGQQVTLSCSPISGHRSVSWYQQTPGQGLQFLFEYFSETQRNKGNFPGRFSGRQFSNSRSEMNVSTLELGDSALYLCASSLTIFSGNTIYFGEGSWLTVV.

This clone was observed once. CDR3 DNA: TGTGCCAGCAGCTTAGCCCCGGGGGAGAGCTATGGCTACACCTTC. Encoded protein: CASSLAPGESYGYTF. This sequence joins TRBV7-2 and TRBJ1-2, with D possibly matching TRBD1 (5 bases). The CDR3 contains 15 residues. V lost 0 bases and J 4 bases, leaving 12 bases between the germline ends. The V gene's germline CDR1 is SGHTA and CDR2 FQGNSA. Full variable domain (outside the CDR3, taken from reference TRBV7-2 and TRBJ1-2): GAGVSQSPSNKVTEKGKDVELRCDPISGHTALYWYRQSLGQGLEFLIYFQGNSAPDKSGLPSDRFSAERTGGSVSTLTIQRTQQEDSAVYLCASSLAPGESYGYTFGSGTRLTVV.

The genes are TRBV10-3 and TRBJ2-1, with 14 nucleotides matching TRBD2. In germline, CDR1 is ENHRY, CDR2 SYGVKD. V gave up 0 bases and J gave up 9 bases; unmatched junction bases: 7. The CDR3 totals 17 residues. Here the CDR3 DNA reads TGTGCCATCAGTGAGTCTGGACTAGCGGGGGGTTGGTTTGAGCAGTTCTTC. Translated: CAISESGLAGGWFEQFF.

This chain links TRBV7-9 with TRBJ2-5, with a possible D match to TRBD1 (6 bases). The CDR3 sequence is 15 residues long. Germline loops: CDR1 SEHNR, CDR2 FQNEAQ (reference sequence). Deletions cut 5 bases from V and 2 bases from J, with 15 bases between. The CDR3 protein is CASSPPTGPQETQYF. DNA for the CDR3: TGTGCCAGCAGCCCTCCGACAGGTCCTCAAGAGACCCAGTACTTC.

The CDR3: CSLGQGGTEAFF. Here the CDR3 DNA reads TGCAGCTTGGGACAGGGGGGCACTGAAGCTTTCTTT. The chain links TRBV29-1 to TRBJ1-1; 11 positions agree with TRBD1. The V gene's germline CDR1 is SQVTM and CDR2 ANQGSEA. There are 12 residues in the CDR3. The junction had 3 bases not matched to a gene; V was cut back by 8 bases and J by 4 bases.

The chain is built from TRBV6-6 and TRBJ1-2; no clear D. The ends were cut back, 6 bases at V and 8 bases at J, with 19 bases in the middle. Germline CDR1 MNHNY, CDR2 SVGAGI (reference sequence). This CDR3 spans 14 amino acids. CDR3 bases: TGTGCCAGCAGAACCTCACGCCTCGCGGAAGGCTACACCTTC. Protein product: CASRTSRLAEGYTF.

This clone was picked up one time. J is TRBJ2-1 and V is TRBV29-1; a weak D match, TRBD2 (6 bases). Trimming took off 3 bases at V and 0 bases at J, with 12 bases between the two ends. CDR1 SQVTM and CDR2 ANQGSEA come from the germline V gene. The CDR3 is 15 amino acids. The chain's CDR3 is CSVDGGASSYNEQFF. CDR3 bases: TGCAGCGTTGATGGAGGGGCGAGCTCCTACAATGAGCAGTTCTTC.